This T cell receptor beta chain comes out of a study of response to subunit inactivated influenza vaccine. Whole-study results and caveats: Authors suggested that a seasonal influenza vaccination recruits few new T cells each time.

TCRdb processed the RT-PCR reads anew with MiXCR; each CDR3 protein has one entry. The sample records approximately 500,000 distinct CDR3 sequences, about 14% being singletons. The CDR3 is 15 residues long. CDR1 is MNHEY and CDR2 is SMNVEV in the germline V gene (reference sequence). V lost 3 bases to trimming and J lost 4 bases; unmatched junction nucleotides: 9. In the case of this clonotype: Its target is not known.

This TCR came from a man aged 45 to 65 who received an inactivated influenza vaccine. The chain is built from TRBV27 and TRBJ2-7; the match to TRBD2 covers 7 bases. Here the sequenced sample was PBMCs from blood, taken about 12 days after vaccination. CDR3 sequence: CASSLGRGSSYEQYF. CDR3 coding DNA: TGTGCCAGCAGTTTGGGGCGGGGGAGTTCGTACGAGCAGTACTTC.